Below are 4 T cell receptor beta chains sequenced from a single sample in a study of CD4 T cells in lung cancer. These receptors have no identified antigens. PBMCs were cultured approximately 13 days with mutant 27-mer peptides, then restimulated with peptide-pulsed autologous B cells. After restimulation with peptide-pulsed B cells, live T cells secreting IFNgamma were sorted. Sorted cells were expanded at limiting dilution, around 3 or 10 per well, for 14 to 20 days. Sequenced by immunoSEQ multiplex PCR; TCRdb stores in-frame clones only, minus some. In the table there are 140 to 150 clones, around 85% of which are singletons. The sample was a CD4+ T cell line or clone grown in culture. These receptors all stem from a woman aged 60-75 years with non-small cell lung cancer. Some clones in this sample may be carry-over from other donors' samples.

The chain combines TRBV18 with TRBJ2-5; TRBD2 agrees at 7 bases. Trimming took 6 bases from V and 1 from J; bases not matched to a gene: 2. Germline V gene lookup returns CDR1 KGHSH and CDR2 LQKENI. This CDR3 region has 13 residues. The CDR3 here is CASSGGIQETQYF. The CDR3 DNA reads TGTGCCAGCTCGGGAGGGATCCAAGAGACCCAGTACTTC.

This rearrangement joins TRBV28 to TRBJ1-1; 8 positions match TRBD1. The CDR3 length is 18 residues. CDR1 is MDHEN, CDR2 SYDVKM, per germline. Losses at the gene ends were 4 bases for V and 3 bases for J; bases not matched to a gene: 16. CDR3 nucleotide sequence: TGTGCCAGCAGTTCCACCCACCGACCGGACAGGGCGGACACTGAAGCTTTCTTT. Translated: CASSSTHRPDRADTEAFF.

The chain is built from TRBV5-1 and TRBJ2-5; D unclear. Germline CDR1 and CDR2: SGHRS and YFSETQ. The CDR3 runs to 14 residues. Trimming took off 0 bases at V and 5 bases at J, with 11 bases between the two ends. CDR3 residues: CASSLGAGRETQYF. CDR3 in DNA: TGCGCCAGCAGCTTGGGAGCTGGGCGGGAGACCCAGTACTTC. Full variable domain (outside the CDR3, taken from reference TRBV5-1 and TRBJ2-5): KAGVTQTPRYLIKTRGQQVTLSCSPISGHRSVSWYQQTPGQGLQFLFEYFSETQRNKGNFPGRFSGRQFSNSRSEMNVSTLELGDSALYLCASSLGAGRETQYFGPGTRLLVL.

This clone was seen only once. At one end the junction does not follow the germline gene, possibly because of a read error. The V and J genes are TRBV10-3 and TRBJ2-1, with 7 positions matching TRBD1. There are 17 residues in the CDR3. Germline assignment: CDR1 ENHRY and CDR2 SYGVKD. The CDR3 sequence is CASSYFRTGDSYNEQFF. Here the CDR3 DNA reads TGTGCCAGCAGTTACTTCCGGACAGGCGACTCCTACAATGAGCAGTTCTTC.